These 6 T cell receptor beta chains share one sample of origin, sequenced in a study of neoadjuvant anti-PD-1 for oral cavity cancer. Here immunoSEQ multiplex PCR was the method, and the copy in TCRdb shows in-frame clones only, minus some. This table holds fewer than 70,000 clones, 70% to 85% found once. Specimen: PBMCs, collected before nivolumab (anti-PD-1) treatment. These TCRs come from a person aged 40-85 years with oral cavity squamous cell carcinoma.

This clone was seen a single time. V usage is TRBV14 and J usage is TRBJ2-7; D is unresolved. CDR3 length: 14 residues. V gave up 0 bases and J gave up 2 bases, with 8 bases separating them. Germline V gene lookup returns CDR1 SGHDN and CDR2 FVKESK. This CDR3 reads CASSQDWVTYEQYF. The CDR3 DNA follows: TGTGCCAGCAGCCAAGATTGGGTTACCTACGAGCAGTACTTC.

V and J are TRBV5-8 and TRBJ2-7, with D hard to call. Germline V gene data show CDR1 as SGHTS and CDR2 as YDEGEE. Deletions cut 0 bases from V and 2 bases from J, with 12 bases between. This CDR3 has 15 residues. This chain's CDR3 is CASSLGHQTAYEQYF. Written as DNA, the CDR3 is TGTGCCAGCAGCTTGGGACACCAAACCGCCTACGAGCAGTACTTC.

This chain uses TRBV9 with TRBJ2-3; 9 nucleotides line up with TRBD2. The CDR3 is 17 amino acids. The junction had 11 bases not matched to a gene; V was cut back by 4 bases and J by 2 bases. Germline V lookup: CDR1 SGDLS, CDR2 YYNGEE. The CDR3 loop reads CASSSGTSRMSTDTQYF. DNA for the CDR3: TGTGCCAGCAGCTCTGGGACTAGCCGGATGTCCACAGATACGCAGTATTTT. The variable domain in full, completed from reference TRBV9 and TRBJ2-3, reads DSGVTQTPKHLITATGQRVTLRCSPRSGDLSVYWYQQSLDQGLQFLIQYYNGEERAKGNILERFSAQQFPDLHSELNLSSLELGDSALYFCASSSGTSRMSTDTQYFGPGTRLTVL.

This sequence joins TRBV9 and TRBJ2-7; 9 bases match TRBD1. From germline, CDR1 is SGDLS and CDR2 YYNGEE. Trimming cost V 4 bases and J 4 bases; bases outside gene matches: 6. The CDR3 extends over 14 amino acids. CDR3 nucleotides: TGTGCCAGCAGCCTCACCGGGACAGGGTACGAGCAGTACTTC. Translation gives CASSLTGTGYEQYF.

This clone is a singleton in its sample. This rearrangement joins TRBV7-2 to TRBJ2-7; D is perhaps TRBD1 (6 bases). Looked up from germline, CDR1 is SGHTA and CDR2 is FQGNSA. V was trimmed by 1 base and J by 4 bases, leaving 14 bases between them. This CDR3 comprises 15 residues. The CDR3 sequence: CASSLDGTGIYEQYF. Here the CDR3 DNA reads TGTGCCAGCAGCTTAGACGGAACAGGGATATACGAGCAGTACTTC.

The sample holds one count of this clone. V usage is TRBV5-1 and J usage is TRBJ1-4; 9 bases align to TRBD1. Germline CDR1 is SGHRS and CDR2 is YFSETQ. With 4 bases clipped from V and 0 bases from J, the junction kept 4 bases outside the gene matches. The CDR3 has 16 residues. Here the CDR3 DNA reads TGCGCCAGCAGCCGGGACAGGGCTACAACTAATGAAAAACTGTTTTTT. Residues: CASSRDRATTNEKLFF. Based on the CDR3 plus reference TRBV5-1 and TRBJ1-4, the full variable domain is KAGVTQTPRYLIKTRGQQVTLSCSPISGHRSVSWYQQTPGQGLQFLFEYFSETQRNKGNFPGRFSGRQFSNSRSEMNVSTLELGDSALYLCASSRDRATTNEKLFFGSGTQLSVL.